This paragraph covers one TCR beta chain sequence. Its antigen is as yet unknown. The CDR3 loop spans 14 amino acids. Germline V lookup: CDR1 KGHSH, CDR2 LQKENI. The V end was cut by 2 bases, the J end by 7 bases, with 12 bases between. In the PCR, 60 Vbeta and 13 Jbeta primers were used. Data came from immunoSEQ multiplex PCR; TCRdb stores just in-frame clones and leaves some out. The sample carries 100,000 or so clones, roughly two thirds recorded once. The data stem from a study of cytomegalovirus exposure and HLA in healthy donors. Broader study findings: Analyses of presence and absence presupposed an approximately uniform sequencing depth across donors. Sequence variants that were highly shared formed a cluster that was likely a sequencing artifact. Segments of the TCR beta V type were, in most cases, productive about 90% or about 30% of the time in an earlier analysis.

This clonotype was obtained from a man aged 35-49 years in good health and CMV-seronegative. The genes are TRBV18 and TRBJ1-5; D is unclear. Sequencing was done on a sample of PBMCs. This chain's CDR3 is CASSPNSREQPQHF. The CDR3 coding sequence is TGTGCCAGCTCACCAAATTCCCGGGAACAGCCCCAGCATTTT.